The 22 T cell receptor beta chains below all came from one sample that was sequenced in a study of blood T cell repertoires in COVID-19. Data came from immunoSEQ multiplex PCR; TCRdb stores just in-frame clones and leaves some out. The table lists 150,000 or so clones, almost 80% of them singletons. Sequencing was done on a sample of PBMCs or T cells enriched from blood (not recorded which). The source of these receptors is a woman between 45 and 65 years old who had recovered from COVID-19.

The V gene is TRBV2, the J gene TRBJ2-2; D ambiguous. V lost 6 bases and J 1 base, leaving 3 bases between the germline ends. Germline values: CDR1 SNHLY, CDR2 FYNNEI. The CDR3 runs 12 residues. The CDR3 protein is CASSRNTGELFF. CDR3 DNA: TGTGCCAGCAGCCGGAACACCGGGGAGCTGTTTTTT. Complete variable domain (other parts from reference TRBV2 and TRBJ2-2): EPEVTQTPSHQVTQMGQEVILRCVPISNHLYFYWYRQILGQKVEFLVSFYNNEISEKSEIFDDQFSVERPDGSNFTLKIRSTKLEDSAMYFCASSRNTGELFFGEGSRLTVL.

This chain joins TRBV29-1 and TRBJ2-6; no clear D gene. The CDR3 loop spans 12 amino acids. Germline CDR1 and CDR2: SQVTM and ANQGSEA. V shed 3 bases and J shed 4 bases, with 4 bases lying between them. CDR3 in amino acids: CSVEAGANVLTF. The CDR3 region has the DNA TGCAGCGTTGAGGCCGGGGCCAACGTCCTGACTTTC.

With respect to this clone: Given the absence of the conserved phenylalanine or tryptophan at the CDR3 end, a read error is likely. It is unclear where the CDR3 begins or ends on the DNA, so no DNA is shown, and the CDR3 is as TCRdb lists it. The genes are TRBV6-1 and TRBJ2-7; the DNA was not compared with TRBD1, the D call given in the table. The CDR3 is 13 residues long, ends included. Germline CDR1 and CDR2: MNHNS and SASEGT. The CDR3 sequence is CASSEGGTGSSTS.

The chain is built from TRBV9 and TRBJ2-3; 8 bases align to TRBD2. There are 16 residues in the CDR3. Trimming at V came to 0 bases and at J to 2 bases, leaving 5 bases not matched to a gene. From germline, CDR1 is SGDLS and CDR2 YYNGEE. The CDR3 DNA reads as TGTGCCAGCAGCGTAGATGACGGGAGGGCCACAGATACGCAGTATTTT. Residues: CASSVDDGRATDTQYF.

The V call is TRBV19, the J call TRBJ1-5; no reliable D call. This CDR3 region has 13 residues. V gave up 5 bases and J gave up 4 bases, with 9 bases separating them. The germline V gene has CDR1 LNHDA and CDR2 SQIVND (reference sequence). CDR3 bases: TGTGCCAGTAGTTTACAGCTAAATCAGCCCCAGCATTTT. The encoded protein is CASSLQLNQPQHF.

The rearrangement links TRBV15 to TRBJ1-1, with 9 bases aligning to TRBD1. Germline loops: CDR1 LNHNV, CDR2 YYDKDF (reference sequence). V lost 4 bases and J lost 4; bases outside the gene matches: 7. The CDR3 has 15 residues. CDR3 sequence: CATSIHRGRVTEAFF. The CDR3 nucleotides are TGTGCCACCAGCATTCACAGGGGGCGCGTCACTGAAGCTTTCTTT.

The CDR3, as DNA: TGTGCCAGCTCGCGACAGGGGGCTGGAAATTCACCCCTCCACTTT. It specifies CASSRQGAGNSPLHF. The J gene is TRBJ1-6, the V gene TRBV18; 10 nucleotides line up with TRBD1. J lost 7 bases, V lost 6 bases, and 6 bases had no gene match. The CDR3 extends over 15 amino acids. The germline V gene has CDR1 KGHSH and CDR2 LQKENI.

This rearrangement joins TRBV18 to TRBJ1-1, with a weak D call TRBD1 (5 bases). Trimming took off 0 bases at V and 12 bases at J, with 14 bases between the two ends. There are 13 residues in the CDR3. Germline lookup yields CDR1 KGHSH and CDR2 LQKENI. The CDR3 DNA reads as TGTGCCAGCTCACCACCGAGCAGGGTTTGGTCTTTCTTT. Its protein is CASSPPSRVWSFF.

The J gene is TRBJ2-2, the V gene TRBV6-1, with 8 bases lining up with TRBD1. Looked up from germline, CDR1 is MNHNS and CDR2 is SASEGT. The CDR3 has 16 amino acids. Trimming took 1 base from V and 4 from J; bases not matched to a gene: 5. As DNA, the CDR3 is TGTGCCAGCAGTGAAGTTTGGACAGGGCTCACCGGGGAGCTGTTTTTT. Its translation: CASSEVWTGLTGELFF.

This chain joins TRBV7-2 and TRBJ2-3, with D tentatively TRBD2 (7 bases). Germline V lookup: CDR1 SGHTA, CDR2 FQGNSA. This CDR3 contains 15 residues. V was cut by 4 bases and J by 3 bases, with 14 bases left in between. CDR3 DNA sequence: TGTGCCAGCAGCTCGAGGGGGGGTTGGACAGATACGCAGTATTTT. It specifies CASSSRGGWTDTQYF.

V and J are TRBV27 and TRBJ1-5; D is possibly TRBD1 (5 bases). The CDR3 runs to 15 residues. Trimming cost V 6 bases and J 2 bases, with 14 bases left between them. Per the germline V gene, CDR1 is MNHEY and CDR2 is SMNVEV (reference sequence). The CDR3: CASSAGILGNQPQHF. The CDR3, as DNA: TGTGCCAGCAGCGCAGGGATTTTGGGCAATCAGCCCCAGCATTTT.

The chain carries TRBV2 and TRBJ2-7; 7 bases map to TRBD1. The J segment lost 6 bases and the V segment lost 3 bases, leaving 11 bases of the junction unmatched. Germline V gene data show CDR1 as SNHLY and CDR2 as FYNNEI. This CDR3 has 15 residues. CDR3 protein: CASSDRTGPWAEQYF. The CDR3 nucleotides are TGTGCCAGCAGTGACCGGACAGGCCCTTGGGCCGAGCAGTACTTC.

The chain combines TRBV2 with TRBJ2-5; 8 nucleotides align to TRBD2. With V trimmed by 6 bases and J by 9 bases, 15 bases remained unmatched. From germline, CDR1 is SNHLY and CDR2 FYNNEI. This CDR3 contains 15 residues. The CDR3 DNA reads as TGTGCCAGCAGATCCAGCGGGGGCCCGCAAGGGGCCCAGTACTTC. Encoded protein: CASRSSGGPQGAQYF. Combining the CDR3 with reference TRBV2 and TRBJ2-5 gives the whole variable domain EPEVTQTPSHQVTQMGQEVILRCVPISNHLYFYWYRQILGQKVEFLVSFYNNEISEKSEIFDDQFSVERPDGSNFTLKIRSTKLEDSAMYFCASRSSGGPQGAQYFGPGTRLLVL.

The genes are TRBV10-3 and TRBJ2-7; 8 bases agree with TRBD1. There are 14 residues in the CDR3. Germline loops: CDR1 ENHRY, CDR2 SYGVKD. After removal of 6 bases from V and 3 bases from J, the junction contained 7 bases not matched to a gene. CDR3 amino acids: CAIRETGAIYEQYF. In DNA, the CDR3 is TGTGCCATCAGAGAGACAGGGGCAATCTACGAGCAGTACTTC.

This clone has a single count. The CDR3: CASSGEDFQGEAFF. CDR3 sequence (DNA): TGTGCCAGCAGCGGCGAGGACTTCCAAGGGGAAGCTTTCTTT. This chain uses TRBV9 with TRBJ1-1; D is unclear. The length of the CDR3 is 14 residues. The germline CDR1 and CDR2 sequences are SGDLS and YYNGEE. V dropped 3 bases and J dropped 8 bases, with 17 bases sitting between them.

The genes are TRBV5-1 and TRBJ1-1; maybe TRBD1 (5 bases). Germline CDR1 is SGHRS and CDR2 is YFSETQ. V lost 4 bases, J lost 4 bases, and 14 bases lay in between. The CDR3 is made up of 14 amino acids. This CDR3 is CASSPVGGITEAFF. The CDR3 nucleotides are TGCGCCAGCAGCCCGGTCGGGGGGATCACTGAAGCTTTCTTT.

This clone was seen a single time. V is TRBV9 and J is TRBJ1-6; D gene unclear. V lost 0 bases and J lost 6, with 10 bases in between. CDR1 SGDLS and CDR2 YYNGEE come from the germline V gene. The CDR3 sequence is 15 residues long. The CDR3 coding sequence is TGTGCCAGCAGCGTAGATTGGAGGCCTAATTCACCCCTCCACTTT. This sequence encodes CASSVDWRPNSPLHF.

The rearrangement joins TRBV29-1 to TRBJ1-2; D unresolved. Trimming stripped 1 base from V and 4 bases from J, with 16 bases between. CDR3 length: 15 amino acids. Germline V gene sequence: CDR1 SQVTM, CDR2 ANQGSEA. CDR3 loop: CSVEGSSSSPYGYTF. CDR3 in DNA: TGCAGCGTTGAAGGGTCCTCATCAAGCCCCTATGGCTACACCTTC.

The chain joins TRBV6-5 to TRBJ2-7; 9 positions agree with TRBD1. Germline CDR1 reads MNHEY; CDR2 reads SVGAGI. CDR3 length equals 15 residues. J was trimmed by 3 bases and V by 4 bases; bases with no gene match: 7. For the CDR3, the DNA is TGTGCCAGCAGTTTGGGACAGGGCTTATACTACGAGCAGTACTTC. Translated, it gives CASSLGQGLYYEQYF.

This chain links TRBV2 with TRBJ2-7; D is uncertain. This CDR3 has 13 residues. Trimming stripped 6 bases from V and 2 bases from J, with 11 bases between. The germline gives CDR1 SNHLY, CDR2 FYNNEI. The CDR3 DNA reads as TGTGCCAGCAGCGCCCCCAGTCCCTACGAGCAGTACTTC. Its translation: CASSAPSPYEQYF.

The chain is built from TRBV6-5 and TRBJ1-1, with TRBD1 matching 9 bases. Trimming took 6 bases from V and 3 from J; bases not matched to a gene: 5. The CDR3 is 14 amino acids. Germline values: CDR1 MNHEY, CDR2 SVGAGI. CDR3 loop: CASSGTGLHTEAFF. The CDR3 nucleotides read TGTGCCAGCAGCGGGACAGGGTTACACACTGAAGCTTTCTTT.

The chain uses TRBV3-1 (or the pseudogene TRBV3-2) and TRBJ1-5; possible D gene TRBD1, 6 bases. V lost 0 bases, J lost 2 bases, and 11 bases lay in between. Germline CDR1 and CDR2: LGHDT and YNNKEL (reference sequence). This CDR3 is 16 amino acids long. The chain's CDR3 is CASSQDGRGGNQPQHF. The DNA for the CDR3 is TGTGCCAGCAGCCAAGATGGCAGGGGTGGCAATCAGCCCCAGCATTTT.